This T cell receptor (beta chain) comes out of a study of shared clonotypes between healthy human individuals. General study results and limits: The sole specimen, blood, was sampled, and tissue repertoires likely differ.

The repertoire was sequenced with immunoSEQ multiplex PCR; TCRdb's copy has only in-frame clones and lacks some. Found here are about 1,500,000 clones, roughly 96% of them singletons; the top ten hold over 1%. This clone was seen once. Its target is not known. This clonotype was sampled from a man in his thirties or forties in good health. The sample was naive CD4+ T cells sorted from blood. Subset meaning: CD45RA+ positively selected.

The CDR3, as DNA: TGTGCCAGCACCCTCGGTTGGGGCTTGGGAAACACCATATATTTT. Encoded protein: CASTLGWGLGNTIYF. The chain is built from TRBV27 and TRBJ1-3; D possibly corresponds to TRBD1 (5 bases). Germline CDR1 is MNHEY and CDR2 is SMNVEV (reference sequence). The V gene lost 7 bases and the J gene lost 4 bases, with 17 bases spanning the gap. The CDR3 contains 15 residues.